Included here is one T cell receptor (beta chain) sequence, with context. Its antigen is not identified. Primers for the PCR totalled 60 Vbeta and 13 Jbeta. Clones were read by immunoSEQ multiplex PCR, and TCRdb kept only the in-frame ones, dropping some. The sample contains 170,000 or so clones, about 80% of which appear only once. The data were obtained in a study of cytomegalovirus exposure and HLA in healthy donors. Study results and limitations: The availability of immune exposure information extended only to CMV serostatus.

CDR1 is MNHEY, CDR2 SVGAGI, per germline. The V end lost 5 bases, the J end lost 9 bases, and 15 bases lay between the germline ends. The CDR3 consists of 13 residues. The genes are TRBV6-5 and TRBJ2-3; D is unclear. Sequencing input: PBMCs. The TCR originated in a man aged 25-45 years in good health and CMV-seropositive. The CDR3, as DNA: TGTGCCAGCAGTCCGGAACTTCTTAGCACGCAGTATTTT. As protein: CASSPELLSTQYF.